This T cell receptor beta chain was sequenced during a study of neoadjuvant anti-PD-1 for oral cavity cancer. TCRdb keeps only in-frame clones here, not all; method: immunoSEQ multiplex PCR. This table holds about 14,000 clones, roughly 41% found once. This clone is medium-sized (0.01 to 0.1%) within its sample. V dropped 2 bases and J dropped 3 bases, with 10 bases sitting between them. Germline loops: CDR1 MGHRA, CDR2 YSYEKL. The CDR3 contains 14 residues. Time point denoted: after neoadjuvant nivolumab, at surgical resection. The chain couples TRBV4-1 to TRBJ1-1, with D possibly being TRBD1 (5 bases). The receptor's source is a person between 35 and 79 years old with oral cavity squamous cell carcinoma. Sample: tumor tissue, taken after nivolumab (anti-PD-1) treatment. CDR3 region: CASSQPDRDTEAFF. The CDR3 DNA reads TGCGCCAGCAGCCAACCAGACAGAGACACTGAAGCTTTCTTT.